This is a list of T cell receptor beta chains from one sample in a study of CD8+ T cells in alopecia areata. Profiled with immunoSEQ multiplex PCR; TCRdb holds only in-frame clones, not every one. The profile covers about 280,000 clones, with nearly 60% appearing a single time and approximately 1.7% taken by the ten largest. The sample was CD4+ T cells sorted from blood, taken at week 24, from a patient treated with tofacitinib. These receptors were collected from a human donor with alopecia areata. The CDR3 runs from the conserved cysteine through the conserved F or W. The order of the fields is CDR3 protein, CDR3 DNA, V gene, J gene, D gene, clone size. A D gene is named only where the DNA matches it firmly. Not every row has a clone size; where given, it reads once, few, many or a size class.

cdr3_aa: CASSLYRAGGGELFF
cdr3_nt: TGTGCCAGCAGTTTATACAGGGCTGGGGGCGGGGAGCTGTTTTTT
v_call: TRBV27
j_call: TRBJ2-2
d_call: -
clone_size: -

cdr3_aa: CASSLYGQNTEAFF
cdr3_nt: TGTGCCAGCAGCTTATACGGACAGAACACTGAAGCTTTCTTT
v_call: TRBV7-2
j_call: TRBJ1-1
d_call: -
clone_size: -

cdr3_aa: CASSSSQETQYF
cdr3_nt: TGTGCCAGCAGCTCCTCCCAAGAGACCCAGTACTTC
v_call: TRBV7-9
j_call: TRBJ2-5
d_call: -
clone_size: -

cdr3_aa: CASSLLPLGTGELFF
cdr3_nt: TGTGCCAGCAGCTTACTACCGCTGGGTACCGGGGAGCTGTTTTTT
v_call: TRBV7-2
j_call: TRBJ2-2
d_call: -
clone_size: few

cdr3_aa: CASSPGTRGEKLFF
cdr3_nt: TGCGCCAGCAGCCCGGGGACAAGGGGTGAAAAACTGTTTTTT
v_call: TRBV5-1
j_call: TRBJ1-4
d_call: -
clone_size: -

cdr3_aa: CAWSPYNEQFF
cdr3_nt: TGTGCCTGGAGTCCCTACAATGAGCAGTTCTTC
v_call: TRBV30
j_call: TRBJ2-1
d_call: -
clone_size: -

cdr3_aa: CASSLRTSGGAANTGELFF
cdr3_nt: TGTGCCAGCAGCCTAAGGACTAGCGGGGGGGCTGCGAACACCGGGGAGCTGTTTTTT
v_call: TRBV4-2
j_call: TRBJ2-2
d_call: TRBD2
clone_size: -

cdr3_aa: CSVGGTAQETQYF
cdr3_nt: TGCAGCGTGGGGGGGACGGCTCAAGAGACCCAGTACTTC
v_call: TRBV29-1
j_call: TRBJ2-5
d_call: TRBD2
clone_size: -

cdr3_aa: CASSLGSIAGFGEQFF
cdr3_nt: TGTGCCAGCAGCTTAGGATCAATAGCGGGGTTTGGTGAGCAGTTCTTC
v_call: TRBV7-9
j_call: TRBJ2-1
d_call: TRBD2
clone_size: -

cdr3_aa: CAWNRGGGEPPLHF
cdr3_nt: TGTGCCTGGAACCGCGGGGGAGGTGAGCCACCCCTCCACTTT
v_call: TRBV30
j_call: TRBJ1-6
d_call: -
clone_size: -

cdr3_aa: CAWRPQGSSAEAFF
cdr3_nt: TGTGCCTGGAGGCCGCAGGGTAGTAGCGCTGAAGCTTTCTTT
v_call: TRBV30
j_call: TRBJ1-1
d_call: -
clone_size: -

cdr3_aa: CASSGGGTRYEQYF
cdr3_nt: TGTGCCAGCAGTGGAGGGGGCACTCGGTACGAGCAGTACTTC
v_call: TRBV2
j_call: TRBJ2-7
d_call: TRBD1
clone_size: many

cdr3_aa: CAISDGEETQYF
cdr3_nt: TGTGCCATCTCTGACGGAGAAGAGACCCAGTACTTC
v_call: TRBV10-3
j_call: TRBJ2-5
d_call: -
clone_size: few

cdr3_aa: CASSDRETQYF
cdr3_nt: TGTGCCAGCAGTGATAGAGAGACCCAGTACTTC
v_call: TRBV2
j_call: TRBJ2-5
d_call: -
clone_size: -

cdr3_aa: CASSPPGRKRGGGTPLHF
cdr3_nt: TGCGCCAGCAGCCCACCCGGACGTAAGCGAGGGGGTGGCACCCCCCTCCACTTT
v_call: TRBV4-1
j_call: TRBJ1-6
d_call: -
clone_size: few

cdr3_aa: CASSASRGSYNEQFF
cdr3_nt: TGTGCCAGCAGCGCCTCCAGGGGCTCCTACAATGAGCAGTTCTTC
v_call: TRBV2
j_call: TRBJ2-1
d_call: -
clone_size: once

cdr3_aa: CSVEDLGTGAYGYTF
cdr3_nt: TGCAGCGTTGAAGATCTGGGGACAGGTGCCTATGGCTACACCTTC
v_call: TRBV29-1
j_call: TRBJ1-2
d_call: TRBD1
clone_size: few

cdr3_aa: CASSLPPVDYNEQFF
cdr3_nt: TGTGCCAGCAGTTTACCCCCGGTCGACTACAATGAGCAGTTCTTC
v_call: TRBV28
j_call: TRBJ2-1
d_call: -
clone_size: -

cdr3_aa: CASSQWGKNYGYTF
cdr3_nt: TGCGCCAGCAGCCAATGGGGCAAGAACTATGGCTACACCTTC
v_call: TRBV4-3
j_call: TRBJ1-2
d_call: -
clone_size: -

cdr3_aa: CASSQGGPYSNQPQHF
cdr3_nt: TGCGCCAGCAGTCAAGGGGGGCCTTATAGCAATCAGCCCCAGCATTTT
v_call: TRBV23-1
j_call: TRBJ1-5
d_call: -
clone_size: -

cdr3_aa: CASSRNRATGETQYF
cdr3_nt: TGTGCCAGCAGCCGAAACCGGGCGACGGGAGAGACCCAGTACTTC
v_call: TRBV2
j_call: TRBJ2-5
d_call: -
clone_size: -

cdr3_aa: CSAARARGSTF
cdr3_nt: TGCAGTGCTGCCCGGGCCAGAGGTAGCACCTTC
v_call: TRBV20-1
j_call: TRBJ1-2
d_call: -
clone_size: -

cdr3_aa: CASKLAGAGDTQYF
cdr3_nt: TGTGCCAGCAAACTAGCGGGGGCCGGGGATACGCAGTATTTT
v_call: TRBV13
j_call: TRBJ2-3
d_call: TRBD2
clone_size: -

cdr3_aa: CASSLETGEDTF
cdr3_nt: TGTGCCAGCAGCTTAGAAACAGGAGAGGACACCTTC
v_call: TRBV7-9
j_call: TRBJ1-2
d_call: -
clone_size: -

cdr3_aa: CASSPDGEETQYF
cdr3_nt: TGTGCCAGCAGCCCCGACGGGGAAGAGACCCAGTACTTC
v_call: TRBV7-3
j_call: TRBJ2-5
d_call: -
clone_size: -

cdr3_aa: CAISDAGQGKGYTF
cdr3_nt: TGTGCCATCAGTGACGCGGGTCAGGGGAAGGGCTACACCTTC
v_call: TRBV10-3
j_call: TRBJ1-2
d_call: -
clone_size: few

cdr3_aa: CSAGNTEAFF
cdr3_nt: TGCAGTGCGGGAAACACTGAAGCTTTCTTT
v_call: TRBV20-1
j_call: TRBJ1-1
d_call: -
clone_size: -

cdr3_aa: CASSSGYGYTF
cdr3_nt: TGTGCCAGCAGTTCTGGCTATGGCTACACCTTC
v_call: TRBV28
j_call: TRBJ1-2
d_call: -
clone_size: few

cdr3_aa: CSVNSPETQYF
cdr3_nt: TGCAGCGTTAACAGCCCAGAGACCCAGTACTTC
v_call: TRBV29-1
j_call: TRBJ2-5
d_call: -
clone_size: -

cdr3_aa: CASSLARDRGYTF
cdr3_nt: TGTGCCAGCAGCTTAGCCCGGGACCGGGGCTACACCTTC
v_call: TRBV7-2
j_call: TRBJ1-2
d_call: -
clone_size: few

cdr3_aa: CASSQEGTGGRMAQYF
cdr3_nt: TGCGCCAGCAGCCAAGAAGGGACAGGGGGCCGAATGGCCCAGTACTTC
v_call: TRBV4-1
j_call: TRBJ2-5
d_call: TRBD1
clone_size: -

cdr3_aa: CASKRKQGLFKGYTF
cdr3_nt: TGTGCCAGCAAAAGGAAACAGGGACTCTTCAAAGGCTACACCTTC
v_call: TRBV6-5
j_call: TRBJ1-2
d_call: -
clone_size: -

cdr3_aa: CASSFLSGGSTDTQYF
cdr3_nt: TGTGCCAGCAGCTTCCTAAGTGGGGGGTCCACAGATACGCAGTATTTT
v_call: TRBV7-6
j_call: TRBJ2-3
d_call: -
clone_size: -

cdr3_aa: CATLAGTSTDTQYF
cdr3_nt: TGTGCCACCCTAGCGGGGACCAGCACAGATACGCAGTATTTT
v_call: TRBV10-3
j_call: TRBJ2-3
d_call: TRBD2
clone_size: -

cdr3_aa: CASTTSRQPGANVLTF
cdr3_nt: TGTGCCAGCACCACATCCCGACAACCTGGGGCCAACGTCCTGACTTTC
v_call: TRBV6-6
j_call: TRBJ2-6
d_call: -
clone_size: -

cdr3_aa: CASRGPPGRETQYF
cdr3_nt: TGTGCCAGCAGAGGCCCGCCAGGACGGGAGACCCAGTACTTC
v_call: TRBV2
j_call: TRBJ2-5
d_call: -
clone_size: -

cdr3_aa: CASKEDVNYGYTF
cdr3_nt: TGTGCTAGCAAGGAGGACGTTAACTATGGCTACACCTTC
v_call: TRBV19
j_call: TRBJ1-2
d_call: -
clone_size: -

cdr3_aa: CSAQGREVGQFF
cdr3_nt: TGCAGCGCTCAGGGGCGGGAGGTAGGGCAGTTCTTC
v_call: TRBV29-1
j_call: TRBJ2-1
d_call: TRBD2
clone_size: -

cdr3_aa: CAWSPELNTEAFF
cdr3_nt: TGTGCCTGGAGTCCCGAGCTGAACACTGAAGCTTTCTTT
v_call: TRBV30
j_call: TRBJ1-1
d_call: -
clone_size: -